These 19 T cell receptor beta chains came from one sample sequenced in a study of blood T cell repertoires in COVID-19. Repertoires were generated with immunoSEQ multiplex PCR, while TCRdb's copy carries only in-frame clones and drops some. This table holds around 93,000 clones, roughly four fifths found once. Sequenced: peripheral blood. The receptor set was obtained from a man aged 55-75 years with acute or convalescent COVID-19.

The chain combines TRBV7-9 with TRBJ1-6, with 7 bases lining up with TRBD1. V dropped 5 bases and J dropped 3; count of bases not matched to a gene: 4. The V gene's germline CDR1 is SEHNR and CDR2 FQNEAQ (reference sequence). This CDR3 is built from 15 residues. In DNA, the CDR3 is TGTGCCAGCAGCCTCCGGGACAGCTATAATTCACCCCTCCACTTT. Its protein product is CASSLRDSYNSPLHF.

The chain employs TRBV5-1 and TRBJ1-2, with 12 bases fitting TRBD1. With 4 bases clipped from V and 6 bases from J, the junction kept 4 bases outside the gene matches. The CDR3 is 14 residues long. Germline CDR1 is SGHRS and CDR2 is YFSETQ. The CDR3 coding sequence is TGCGCCAGCAGCCCGGGGACAGGGGGCGATGGCTACACCTTC. Protein sequence: CASSPGTGGDGYTF. The full variable domain, its missing parts supplied by reference TRBV5-1 and TRBJ1-2, is KAGVTQTPRYLIKTRGQQVTLSCSPISGHRSVSWYQQTPGQGLQFLFEYFSETQRNKGNFPGRFSGRQFSNSRSEMNVSTLELGDSALYLCASSPGTGGDGYTFGSGTRLTVV.

This chain joins TRBV7-6 and TRBJ1-3, with unresolved D. Between the trimmed V and J ends, which lost 5 bases and 0 bases, there was a span of 17 bases. The germline V gene has CDR1 SGHVS and CDR2 FNYEAQ. The CDR3 covers 17 residues. CDR3: CASSPTAREVSGNTIYF. CDR3 sequence (DNA): TGTGCCAGCAGCCCTACGGCCCGGGAGGTCTCTGGAAACACCATATATTTT.

The count of this clone is one. The V call is TRBV7-2, the J call TRBJ2-5, with a weak D call TRBD2 (6 bases). V was shortened by 2 bases and J by 2 bases, with 12 bases between the two germline ends. Germline CDR1 is SGHTA and CDR2 is FQGNSA. The CDR3 loop spans 15 amino acids. This chain's CDR3 is CASSLTSSAQETQYF. CDR3 DNA sequence: TGTGCCAGCAGCTTAACCTCTAGCGCACAAGAGACCCAGTACTTC.

V is TRBV6-5 and J is TRBJ1-1; D is perhaps TRBD1 (6 bases). Trimming shortened V by 5 bases and J by 7 bases, and 14 bases separated the two germline ends. The CDR3 is 13 residues long. In germline, CDR1 is MNHEY, CDR2 SVGAGI. CDR3 nucleotide sequence: TGTGCCAGCAGTACTACAGGGCTGGGTGAAGCTTTCTTT. Translating gives CASSTTGLGEAFF.

This clone showed up just once. The V gene is TRBV5-1, the J gene TRBJ1-1, with 7 positions matching TRBD1. The CDR3 contains 14 residues. Unmatched junction bases numbered 4, after V lost 1 base and J lost 4 bases. CDR1 and CDR2 (germline): SGHRS, YFSETQ. The DNA for the CDR3 is TGCGCCAGCAGCTTGAGACAGGGAAGCACTGAAGCTTTCTTT. Protein product: CASSLRQGSTEAFF.

The chain combines TRBV3-1 (or the pseudogene TRBV3-2) with TRBJ2-2; the match to TRBD2 covers 16 bases. CDR1 and CDR2 from the germline V gene are LGHDT and YNNKEL (reference sequence). V was clipped by 4 bases and J by 7 bases; unmatched bases: 9. The CDR3 spans 18 residues. The CDR3 DNA reads TGTGCCAGCAGCCGCCCGGGACTAGCGGGAGGGCCGGACGGGGAGCTGTTTTTT. It codes for CASSRPGLAGGPDGELFF.

This chain links TRBV30 with TRBJ2-5; tentative D call: TRBD1 (6 bases). The CDR3 totals 12 residues. V shed 3 bases and J shed 4 bases, with 9 bases lying between them. Germline V gives CDR1 GTSNPN, CDR2 SVGIG (reference sequence). The CDR3 DNA is TGTGCCTGGAGGGGGGCAGGAGAGACCCAGTACTTC. Translated: CAWRGAGETQYF. Together with reference TRBV30 and TRBJ2-5, the CDR3 gives the full variable domain: SQTIHQWPATLVQPVGSPLSLECTVEGTSNPNLYWYRQAAGRGLQLLFYSVGIGQISSEVPQNLSASRPQDRQFILSSKKLLLSDSGFYLCAWRGAGETQYFGPGTRLLVL.

The rearrangement uses TRBV6-5 and TRBJ1-2; D is ambiguous. Between the trimmed V and J ends, which lost 7 bases and 8 bases, there was a span of 20 bases. The CDR3 loop spans 14 amino acids. Germline assignment: CDR1 MNHEY and CDR2 SVGAGI. The CDR3 is CASTRGIEDLGYTF. The CDR3 DNA is TGTGCCAGCACACGCGGAATTGAAGATTTGGGCTACACCTTC.

CDR3 sequence reads: CASSPWTGGFYGYTF. The CDR3 nucleotides read TGTGCCAGCAGCCCTTGGACAGGGGGATTCTATGGCTACACCTTC. The chain combines TRBV7-9 with TRBJ1-2; the match to TRBD1 covers 10 bases. V shed 5 bases and J 4 bases; nucleotides not matched to a gene: 7. Germline assignment: CDR1 SEHNR and CDR2 FQNEAQ (reference sequence). CDR3 length: 15 residues.

The chain employs TRBV6-5 and TRBJ2-3; 10 bases match TRBD2. The germline gives CDR1 MNHEY, CDR2 SVGAGI. V was clipped by 8 bases and J by 3 bases; unmatched bases: 5. CDR3 length: 14 amino acids. The CDR3 protein is CASSLAGDTDTQYF. CDR3 in DNA: TGTGCCAGCTCGCTAGCGGGGGATACAGATACGCAGTATTTT.

The gene calls are TRBV24-1 and TRBJ2-5; TRBD1 is a possible D gene (6 bases). The CDR3 consists of 15 residues. In germline, CDR1 is KGHDR, CDR2 SFDVKD. Trimming pared 7 bases from V and 6 bases from J, leaving 20 bases between. The CDR3 DNA follows: TGTGCCACCAGCGACTCAGGGGATGTCAGGCAGACCCAGTACTTC. Translation: CATSDSGDVRQTQYF.

The chain carries TRBV18 and TRBJ2-1; no clear D gene. Germline CDR1 is KGHSH and CDR2 is LQKENI. The CDR3 consists of 14 residues. V dropped 0 bases and J dropped 7 bases, with 10 bases sitting between them. This chain's CDR3 is CASSPPNLRNEQFF. The CDR3 coding sequence is TGTGCCAGCTCACCACCTAACCTGCGGAATGAGCAGTTCTTC.

This chain connects TRBV6-6 to TRBJ1-2; the match to TRBD1 covers 7 bases. CDR1 and CDR2 (germline): MNHNY, SVGAGI (reference sequence). V was clipped by 8 bases and J by 5 bases; unmatched bases: 20. The CDR3 loop spans 17 amino acids. This CDR3 reads CASLRSNTGTENYGYTF. The CDR3 region has the DNA TGTGCCAGCCTTCGATCCAATACCGGGACAGAGAATTATGGCTACACCTTC.

This clone was seen a few times. Other DNA sequences in the same sample also yield this CDR3. The chain carries TRBV5-4 and TRBJ1-1; D is ambiguous. This CDR3 comprises 14 residues. CDR1 and CDR2 (germline): SGHNT, YYREEE (reference sequence). The V gene lost 4 bases and the J gene lost 2 bases, with 12 bases spanning the gap. For the CDR3, the DNA is TGTGCCAGCAGCCCTAGTGCGGTAAACACTGAAGCTTTCTTT. Translating gives CASSPSAVNTEAFF.

This clone showed up just once. The V and J genes are TRBV6-5 and TRBJ2-7; 9 bases agree with TRBD1. CDR3 length: 14 residues. Germline CDR1 reads MNHEY; CDR2 reads SVGAGI. Trimming at V came to 6 bases and at J to 3 bases, leaving 6 bases not matched to a gene. The CDR3 nucleotides read TGTGCCAGCAGCTTAGACAGGGGGAGCTACGAGCAGTACGTC. Translated: CASSLDRGSYEQYV.

This sequence joins TRBV29-1 and TRBJ2-7; D not certain. Germline V lookup: CDR1 SQVTM, CDR2 ANQGSEA. This CDR3 is 13 amino acids long. With 4 bases removed from V and 2 bases from J, the gap between germline ends came to 12 bases. The CDR3 reads CSVARGPTYEQYV. Here the CDR3 DNA reads TGCAGCGTTGCCCGTGGGCCCACCTACGAGCAGTACGTC.

This clone was seen only a few times. The chain uses TRBV5-4 and TRBJ1-2, with D hard to call. V was pared by 5 bases and J by 4 bases, with 15 bases between. CDR1 and CDR2 (germline): SGHNT, YYREEE (reference sequence). This CDR3 is 14 amino acids long. CDR3 sequence (DNA): TGTGCCAGCAGTACCGAGGGAGGTATCTATGGCTACACCTTC. It encodes CASSTEGGIYGYTF.

This clone was seen a handful of times. The rearrangement uses TRBV6-5 and TRBJ1-2, with D tentatively TRBD1 (6 bases). This CDR3 has 13 amino acids. Germline V lookup: CDR1 MNHEY, CDR2 SVGAGI. Trimming stripped 6 bases from V and 3 bases from J, with 11 bases between. CDR3 loop: CASRLTGYYGYTF. The CDR3 region has the DNA TGTGCCAGCAGACTAACAGGGTACTATGGCTACACCTTC.